These T cell receptor beta chains were read from a single sample in a study of neurological immune-mediated disorders. TCRdb used MiXCR to reprocess the 5' RACE reads, holding one entry per CDR3 protein. The data show about 66,000 distinct CDR3 sequences, roughly 10% seen once. Material for sequencing was PBMCs. The receptors stem from a man aged 30-40 years in good health. Both conserved end residues are trimmed from each CDR3. Each record gives: V gene, J gene, CDR3 protein.

>TRBV9|TRBJ2-1
ASSARTSDNEQF
>TRBV29-1|TRBJ1-6
SVRFATGRIH
>TRBV4-2|TRBJ2-3
ASSPRGTNTDTQY
>TRBV10-3|TRBJ1-3
ASVQGQGSRNTIY
>TRBV6-5|TRBJ2-1
ASSQMTGDNEQF
>TRBV7-2|TRBJ2-6
ASSVQISGANVLT
>TRBV5-1|TRBJ2-5
ASSLVLVQETQY
>TRBV5-1|TRBJ2-2
ASSWDRPNTGELF
>TRBV20-1|TRBJ2-5
SARDFSAFYQETQY
>TRBV5-1|TRBJ1-3
ASSLDKSSGNTIY
>TRBV20-1|TRBJ1-5
SARGGGDQPQH
>TRBV7-9|TRBJ2-2
ASNQLAGNTGELF
>TRBV3-1|TRBJ2-7
ASSQDRRYEQY
>TRBV20-1|TRBJ2-3
SARIQAGPTDTQY
>TRBV7-9|TRBJ2-3
ASSLSSSTDTQY
>TRBV6-2/TRBV6-3|TRBJ1-5
ASKRRAASNQPQH
>TRBV5-1|TRBJ1-5
ASSLGAADNQPQH
>TRBV28|TRBJ1-4
ASGNRNEKLF
>TRBV5-6|TRBJ2-3
ASSFRQSYTDTQY
>TRBV7-8|TRBJ2-2
ASSLVPRGWGTDNTGELF
>TRBV11-1|TRBJ1-2
ASSIDGNYGYT
>TRBV20-1|TRBJ1-5
SARLPSNQPQH
>TRBV30|TRBJ2-1
AWMRANSYNEQF
>TRBV27|TRBJ2-1
ASSLVVQADEQF
>TRBV20-1|TRBJ1-5
SAPRDSNQPQH
>TRBV6-5|TRBJ1-2
ASSCKLPGQGCDGYT
>TRBV12-3/TRBV12-4|TRBJ1-3
ASSFTPKTGNTIY
>TRBV5-5|TRBJ1-5
ASSVDSYSNQPQH
>TRBV5-1|TRBJ2-2
ASSLRTGDRELF
>TRBV7-8|TRBJ2-1
ASSLDAGAVYNEQF
>TRBV10-3|TRBJ2-3
AISAPGQGTDTQY
>TRBV29-1|TRBJ2-7
SVELAGTPWQQY
>TRBV7-2|TRBJ2-5
ASSLVSLNKETQY
>TRBV24-1|TRBJ2-5
ATSDLGTGKETQY
>TRBV6-1|TRBJ2-7
ASSEGLDYEQY
>TRBV11-2|TRBJ1-1
ASSFPGYTEAF
>TRBV28|TRBJ1-2
ASSFGGGYGYT
>TRBV29-1|TRBJ2-7
SVPKLGASGLGEQY
>TRBV5-6|TRBJ2-7
ASSLMDRDLYEQY
>TRBV3-1|TRBJ2-5
ASSHYERRETQY